Included here is one TCR beta chain sequence, with context. Trimming cost V 4 bases and J 6 bases, with 19 bases left between them. Germline V gene data show CDR1 as SGHRS and CDR2 as YFSETQ. The CDR3 is 15 residues long. Assay: immunoSEQ multiplex PCR; the TCRdb copy retains only in-frame clones and omits some. The table records about 81,000 clones, approximately 92% of them present only once. The sample comes from a study of human versus mouse CDR3 diversity and MHC coevolution. The gene calls are TRBV5-1 and TRBJ1-1; tentative D call: TRBD1 (5 bases). The receptor's source is a person aged 25 to 69 in good health. Sequencing used naive CD4+ T cells from blood. Subset denoted: CD45RO-negative CD62L-positive naive CD4 T cells. This CDR3 reads CASSQTQGPNAEAFF. The CDR3 DNA reads as TGCGCCAGCAGCCAAACTCAGGGCCCCAACGCTGAAGCTTTCTTT.